Given below is one T cell receptor (beta chain) in context. What it recognizes is unknown. Germline lookup yields CDR1 MNHEY and CDR2 SVGAGI. V was pared by 2 bases and J by 6 bases, with 5 bases between. The CDR3 runs 11 residues. The assay was immunoSEQ multiplex PCR, and TCRdb's table has in-frame clones only and misses some. The data hold some 27,000 clones, with approximately 90% observed a single time. The entry originates in a study of T cells in localized non-small cell lung cancer. Broader study findings: Among the tissues sampled, uninvolved adjacent lung had the highest T cell clonality, above tumor.

The source was peripheral blood, collected before any cancer treatment. The chain has TRBV6-5 and TRBJ2-7, with D possibly TRBD2 on 5 matching bases. The source of this sequence is a woman aged 18-50 years with stage I lung adenocarcinoma. CDR3: CASSYRGEQYF. CDR3 coding DNA: TGTGCCAGCAGTTACCGGGGCGAGCAGTACTTC.